This T cell receptor (beta chain) originates from a study of breast tumors, draining lymph nodes, adjacent tissues. With regard to this clonotype: The antigen remains undetermined.

Via MiXCR, TCRdb re-called the multiplex PCR reads, giving one row per CDR3 protein. The sample yields about 220,000 distinct CDR3 sequences, 30% to 35% seen once. The germline CDR1 and CDR2 sequences are MNHNS and SASEGT. Trimming removed 10 bases from V and 4 bases from J, with 13 bases in between. The CDR3 spans 12 residues. Study outcomes and limitations: Tumors had less TCR diversity than lymph nodes, more than nontumor tissue. Findings are consistent with lymph node origin and intratumoral expansion of most tumor T cells. That most tumor T cells come from lymph nodes remained unproven.

The lymph nodes were axillary draining lymph nodes from breast cancer patients. This sequence originates from a female donor with breast cancer. Some clones in this sample may be carry-over from other donors' samples. The source material was axillary lymph node tissue. The gene calls are TRBV6-1 and TRBJ2-5; D is unclear. The CDR3 reads CATKPSAETQYF. The CDR3 nucleotides read TGTGCCACCAAGCCTAGTGCAGAGACCCAGTACTTC.